What follows are 6 T cell receptor beta chains derived from one specimen sequenced in a study of blood T cell repertoires in COVID-19. Sequencing was performed with immunoSEQ multiplex PCR; in TCRdb, only in-frame clones are kept and a portion is missing. The sample contains 15,000 to 20,000 clones, about 88% of which appear only once. The sequenced material came from peripheral blood. Receptors were obtained from a woman of 80 years or more with COVID-19, enrolled during active disease.

This chain joins TRBV9 and TRBJ2-1; possible D gene TRBD1, 5 bases. The V end was cut by 4 bases, the J end by 12 bases, with 20 bases between. CDR3 length: 14 residues. Germline CDR1 reads SGDLS; CDR2 reads YYNGEE. The CDR3 reads CASSPRPGKLGQFF. The CDR3 DNA reads as TGTGCCAGCAGCCCCAGGCCAGGGAAGCTGGGGCAGTTCTTC. Complete variable domain (other parts from reference TRBV9 and TRBJ2-1): DSGVTQTPKHLITATGQRVTLRCSPRSGDLSVYWYQQSLDQGLQFLIQYYNGEERAKGNILERFSAQQFPDLHSELNLSSLELGDSALYFCASSPRPGKLGQFFGPGTRLTVL.

The chain links TRBV28 to TRBJ1-6, with unresolved D. The germline V gene has CDR1 MDHEN and CDR2 SYDVKM. The CDR3 runs 13 residues. V lost 6 bases and J 5 bases, leaving 8 bases between the germline ends. CDR3 amino acids: CASSRVDNSPLHF. The CDR3 DNA is TGTGCCAGCAGCCGGGTGGATAATTCACCCCTCCACTTT.

The chain combines TRBV3-1 (or the pseudogene TRBV3-2) with TRBJ2-3; 7 bases align to TRBD1. V trimming: 2 bases; J trimming: 4 bases; junction bases outside the gene matches: 15. CDR1 is LGHDT and CDR2 is YNNKEL in the germline V gene (reference sequence). The CDR3 loop spans 18 amino acids. The CDR3 reads CASSQKERGGQIPDTQYF. The CDR3 DNA follows: TGTGCCAGCAGCCAAAAGGAGCGAGGGGGACAGATTCCAGATACGCAGTATTTT.

This clone was detected only a few times. The V and J genes are TRBV5-4 and TRBJ1-1, with TRBD1 identical over 7 bases. Germline V lookup: CDR1 SGHNT, CDR2 YYREEE (reference sequence). The CDR3 is made up of 14 amino acids. J was trimmed by 4 bases and V by 1 base; bases with no gene match: 4. The DNA for the CDR3 is TGTGCCAGCAGCTTGACAGGGGCGCCCACTGAAGCTTTCTTT. This translates into CASSLTGAPTEAFF.

This chain links TRBV5-1 with TRBJ1-2; D call uncertain. The germline gives CDR1 SGHRS, CDR2 YFSETQ. Trimming left V 4 bases short and J 3 bases short, with 10 bases between. The CDR3 sequence is 13 residues long. DNA of the CDR3: TGCGCCAGCAGCCGGGAGCCTGACTATGGCTACACCTTC. This codes for CASSREPDYGYTF.

This sequence joins TRBV7-9 and TRBJ1-5, with D uncertain. The V end lost 1 base, the J end lost 7 bases, and 11 bases lay between the germline ends. From germline, CDR1 is SEHNR and CDR2 FQNEAQ (reference sequence). The CDR3 spans 14 residues. DNA for the CDR3: TGTGCCAGCAGCTTAGAGTGGGCAGACCAGCCCCAGCATTTT. The encoded protein is CASSLEWADQPQHF.